The source of this T cell receptor (beta chain) is a study of siplizumab effects on memory and regulatory T cells. Assay: immunoSEQ multiplex PCR; the TCRdb copy retains only in-frame clones and omits some. Among 100,000 or so clones listed, roughly 94% were seen once. This CDR3 comprises 14 residues. Germline V CDR1 and CDR2: MNHEY, SVGAGI. V gave up 7 bases and J gave up 2 bases, with 15 bases separating them. This TCR came from a human donor in good health. The chain links TRBV6-5 to TRBJ2-7, with D tentatively TRBD2 (5 bases). Sequences were obtained from non-Treg CD4+ T cells sorted from blood. CDR3 loop: CASNPDDYTYEQYF. As DNA, the CDR3 is TGTGCCAGCAACCCCGACGACTACACCTACGAGCAGTACTTC.